One sample yielded the 5 T cell receptor beta chains listed below, sequenced in a study of identical twins. TCRdb itself ran the 5' RACE reads through MiXCR, one entry per CDR3 protein. Among roughly 230,000 distinct CDR3 sequences listed, about 9% were seen once. These data are also associated with another study on yellow fever vaccine responses in identical twins.

Sequencing was carried out using CD8+ T cells sorted from blood. These receptors were obtained from a woman aged 18-29 years in good health.

The rearrangement links TRBV27 to TRBJ2-3; 8 nucleotides match TRBD2. The trim removed 3 bases at V and 1 base at J, leaving 6 bases unmatched. The CDR3 is 16 residues long. CDR1 and CDR2 (germline): MNHEY, SMNVEV (reference sequence). CDR3 region: CASSLLRGGGTDTQYF. CDR3 coding DNA: TGTGCCAGCAGTTTGCTTCGGGGGGGCGGCACAGATACGCAGTATTTT.

This CDR3 reads CASSLELNEKLFF. Written as DNA, the CDR3 is TGTGCCAGCAGCTTAGAACTAAATGAAAAACTGTTTTTT. The gene calls are TRBV7-9 and TRBJ1-4; D is unresolved. This CDR3 contains 13 residues. CDR1 is SEHNR, CDR2 FQNEAQ, per germline (reference sequence). The V end was cut by 1 base, the J end by 5 bases, with 5 bases between.

This clonotype showed up just a few times. V is TRBV29-1 and J is TRBJ2-1; TRBD2 matches at 11 bases. The CDR3 runs 21 residues. The V gene end was trimmed by 0 bases and the J gene end by 4 bases; junction bases not matched to a gene: 20. From germline, CDR1 is SQVTM and CDR2 ANQGSEA. CDR3 nucleotides: TGCAGCGTTGAAGACCCGAAACTAGCGGGAGAGATAAAGGACCTATACAATGAGCAGTTCTTC. Residues: CSVEDPKLAGEIKDLYNEQFF.

This clonotype was picked up a small number of times. The rearrangement uses TRBV21-1 and TRBJ2-5. TRBV21-1 is tagged as a pseudogene. This CDR3 is built from 15 residues. CDR3 nucleotides: TGTGCCAGCAGCCGTGCGGCGATTGGTAGCGAGACCCAGTACTTC. Translating it yields CASSRAAIGSETQYF.

This clonotype has more than one count but fewer than ten. This rearrangement joins TRBV27 to TRBJ2-2; D is unresolved. V lost 5 bases and J lost 6, with 13 bases in between. The germline V gene encodes CDR1 MNHEY and CDR2 SMNVEV (reference sequence). The CDR3 length is 14 residues. The CDR3 here is CASSPAPDAGELFF. As DNA, the CDR3 is TGTGCCAGCAGTCCTGCCCCGGACGCCGGGGAGCTGTTTTTT.